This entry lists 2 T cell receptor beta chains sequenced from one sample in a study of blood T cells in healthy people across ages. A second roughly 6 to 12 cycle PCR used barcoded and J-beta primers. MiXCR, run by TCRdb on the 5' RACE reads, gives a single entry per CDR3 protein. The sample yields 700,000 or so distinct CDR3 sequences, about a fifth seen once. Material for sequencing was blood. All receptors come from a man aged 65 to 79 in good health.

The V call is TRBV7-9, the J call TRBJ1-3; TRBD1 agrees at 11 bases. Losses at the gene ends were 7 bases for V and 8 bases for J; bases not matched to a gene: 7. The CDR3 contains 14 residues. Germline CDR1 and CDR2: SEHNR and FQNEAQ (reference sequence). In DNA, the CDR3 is TGTGCCAGCACCCATGGACAGGGGGCACACACCATATATTTT. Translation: CASTHGQGAHTIYF.

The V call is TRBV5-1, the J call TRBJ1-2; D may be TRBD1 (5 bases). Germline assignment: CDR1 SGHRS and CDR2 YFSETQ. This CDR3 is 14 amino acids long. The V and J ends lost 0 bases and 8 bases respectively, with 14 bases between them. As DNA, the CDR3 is TGCGCCAGCAGCTTGGACAGGTCAACTGGAGGCTACACCTTC. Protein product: CASSLDRSTGGYTF.